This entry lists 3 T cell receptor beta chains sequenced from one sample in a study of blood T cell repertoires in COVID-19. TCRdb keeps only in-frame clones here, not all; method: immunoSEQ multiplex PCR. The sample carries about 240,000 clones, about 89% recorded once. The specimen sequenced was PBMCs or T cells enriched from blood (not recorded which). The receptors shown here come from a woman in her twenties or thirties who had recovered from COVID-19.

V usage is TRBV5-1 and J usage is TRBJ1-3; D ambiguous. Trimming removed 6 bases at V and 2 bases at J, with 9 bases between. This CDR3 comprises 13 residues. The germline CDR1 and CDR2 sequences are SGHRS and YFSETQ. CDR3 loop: CASKEGAGNTIYF. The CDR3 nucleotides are TGCGCCAGCAAGGAGGGTGCTGGAAACACCATATATTTT.

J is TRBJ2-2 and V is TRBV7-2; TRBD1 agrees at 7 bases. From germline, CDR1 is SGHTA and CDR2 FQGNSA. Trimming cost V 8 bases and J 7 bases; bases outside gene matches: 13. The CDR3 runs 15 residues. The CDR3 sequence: CASHRDRASGGELFF. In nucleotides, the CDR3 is TGTGCCAGCCACCGAGACAGGGCGAGTGGCGGGGAGCTGTTTTTT.

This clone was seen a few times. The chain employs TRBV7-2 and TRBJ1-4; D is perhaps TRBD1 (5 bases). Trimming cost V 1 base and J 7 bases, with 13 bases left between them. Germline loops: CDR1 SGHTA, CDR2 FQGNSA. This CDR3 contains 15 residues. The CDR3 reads CASSLVPQGFEKLFF. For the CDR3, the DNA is TGTGCCAGCAGCTTAGTTCCTCAGGGATTTGAAAAACTGTTTTTT. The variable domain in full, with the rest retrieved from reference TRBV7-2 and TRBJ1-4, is GAGVSQSPSNKVTEKGKDVELRCDPISGHTALYWYRQSLGQGLEFLIYFQGNSAPDKSGLPSDRFSAERTGGSVSTLTIQRTQQEDSAVYLCASSLVPQGFEKLFFGSGTQLSVL.